This passage covers 29 T cell receptor beta chains from one sample sequenced in a study of blood T cell repertoires in COVID-19. TCRdb's table, derived via immunoSEQ multiplex PCR, lists solely in-frame clones and lacks some. The sample gives around 200,000 clones, about 90% of which show up once; approximately 1.5% is in the top ten. The source material was peripheral blood. Receptor source: a young man with active or convalescent COVID-19.

The chain is built from TRBV6-1 and TRBJ1-2; 9 positions match TRBD1. From germline, CDR1 is MNHNS and CDR2 SASEGT. J gave up 7 bases and V 1 base, and 4 bases lay outside the gene matches. CDR3 length equals 14 residues. CDR3 amino acids: CASSEGQGVFGYTF. Written as DNA, the CDR3 is TGTGCCAGCAGTGAAGGACAGGGGGTTTTTGGCTACACCTTC.

The rearrangement links TRBV10-3 to TRBJ2-1, with TRBD1 as a possible D gene (5 bases). The CDR3 contains 12 residues. Germline CDR1 ENHRY, CDR2 SYGVKD. The V gene lost 5 bases and the J gene lost 4 bases, with 6 bases spanning the gap. The CDR3 DNA follows: TGTGCCATCAGTCGACAGTACAATGAGCAGTTCTTC. It specifies CAISRQYNEQFF.

The chain couples TRBV7-2 to TRBJ2-5, with 7 bases matching TRBD2. The CDR3 has 15 residues. J gave up 2 bases and V 5 bases, and 8 bases lay outside the gene matches. Germline CDR1 SGHTA, CDR2 FQGNSA. The DNA for the CDR3 is TGTGCCAGCAGCCCCTACCCAGCGGGACAAGAGACCCAGTACTTC. This encodes CASSPYPAGQETQYF. Filled out from reference TRBV7-2 and TRBJ2-5, the complete variable domain reads GAGVSQSPSNKVTEKGKDVELRCDPISGHTALYWYRQSLGQGLEFLIYFQGNSAPDKSGLPSDRFSAERTGGSVSTLTIQRTQQEDSAVYLCASSPYPAGQETQYFGPGTRLLVL.

This clone was seen just once. This chain connects TRBV9 to TRBJ2-3, with no clear D. V lost 4 bases, J lost 6 bases, and 12 bases lay in between. The germline gives CDR1 SGDLS, CDR2 YYNGEE. This CDR3 has 13 residues. CDR3 nucleotides: TGTGCCAGCAGCCCAGGCCCCAGGGATACGCAGTATTTT. It yields the protein CASSPGPRDTQYF.

CDR3 amino acids: CASSLVVGGEQYF. CDR3 coding DNA: TGTGCCAGCAGCTTAGTCGTCGGGGGCGAGCAGTACTTC. The chain has TRBV11-2 and TRBJ2-7; TRBD2 might be the D (6 bases). The germline V and J ends were trimmed by 1 base and 6 bases, with 10 bases remaining between them. The CDR3 has 13 residues. Germline CDR1 and CDR2: SGHAT and FQNNGV.

This clone is a singleton in its sample. V gene TRBV13 combines with J gene TRBJ2-7; 9 positions agree with TRBD2. The CDR3 extends over 14 amino acids. V lost 5 bases, J lost 2 bases, and 4 bases stayed unmatched. CDR1 PRHDT and CDR2 FYEKMQ come from the germline V gene (reference sequence). CDR3 amino acids: CASSIAGETYEQYF. CDR3 bases: TGTGCCAGCAGCATAGCGGGGGAAACCTACGAGCAGTACTTC.

The chain employs TRBV5-6 and TRBJ2-6; a possible D gene is TRBD1 (5 bases). Germline V lookup: CDR1 SGHDT, CDR2 YYEEEE. The CDR3 is 19 amino acids. Trimming removed 0 bases at V and 0 bases at J, with 16 bases between. The CDR3: CASSLVVQGFSSGANVLTF. The CDR3 nucleotides are TGTGCCAGCAGCTTGGTAGTTCAGGGTTTCAGCTCTGGGGCCAACGTCCTGACTTTC.

V usage is TRBV2 and J usage is TRBJ2-1; the D is unclear. There are 11 residues in the CDR3. Germline lookup yields CDR1 SNHLY and CDR2 FYNNEI. V was shortened by 7 bases and J by 8 bases, with 9 bases between the two germline ends. CDR3 DNA sequence: TGTGCCAGCACTGGTACATATGAGCAGTTCTTC. Translating gives CASTGTYEQFF. The variable domain in full, completed from reference TRBV2 and TRBJ2-1, reads EPEVTQTPSHQVTQMGQEVILRCVPISNHLYFYWYRQILGQKVEFLVSFYNNEISEKSEIFDDQFSVERPDGSNFTLKIRSTKLEDSAMYFCASTGTYEQFFGPGTRLTVL.

This chain joins TRBV11-3 and TRBJ2-1; 11 bases are a match to TRBD2. V trimming: 5 bases; J trimming: 8 bases; junction bases outside the gene matches: 11. Germline lookup yields CDR1 SGHNT and CDR2 YENEEA. The CDR3 spans 16 residues. The CDR3 reads CASSHSTSGDWDEQFF. DNA for the CDR3: TGTGCCAGCAGCCACTCGACTAGCGGGGATTGGGATGAGCAGTTCTTC.

The chain recombines TRBV5-1 with TRBJ2-2; 7 bases align to TRBD1. The length of the CDR3 is 15 residues. Unmatched junction bases numbered 10, after V lost 4 bases and J lost 7 bases. Per germline, CDR1 SGHRS and CDR2 YFSETQ. CDR3 residues: CASSPGQELVGELFF. The CDR3 DNA is TGCGCCAGCAGCCCTGGACAGGAGCTAGTCGGGGAGCTGTTTTTT.

This clone showed up just a few times. The V gene is TRBV20-1, the J gene TRBJ2-1, with D maybe TRBD2 (6 bases). The CDR3 extends over 15 amino acids. The V end was cut by 3 bases, the J end by 5 bases, with 17 bases between. Germline V gene sequence: CDR1 DFQATT, CDR2 SNEGSKA (reference sequence). CDR3 residues: CSASLEGWGDNEQFF. CDR3 nucleotides: TGCAGTGCTAGTCTTGAGGGTTGGGGGGACAATGAGCAGTTCTTC.

The chain joins TRBV3-1 (or the pseudogene TRBV3-2) to TRBJ1-4; D call uncertain. CDR1 and CDR2 (germline): LGHDT, YNNKEL (reference sequence). CDR3 length: 12 residues. Trimming left V 0 bases short and J 10 bases short, with 6 bases between. The CDR3: CASSQEAAKLFF. CDR3 coding DNA: TGTGCCAGCAGCCAAGAGGCGGCAAAACTGTTTTTT.

The V call is TRBV9, the J call TRBJ2-1; 10 nucleotides align to TRBD2. Looked up from germline, CDR1 is SGDLS and CDR2 is YYNGEE. V dropped 0 bases and J dropped 5; count of bases not matched to a gene: 8. The CDR3 loop spans 17 amino acids. The CDR3 DNA is TGTGCCAGCAGCGTAGGGGCTAGCGGGAGTAACCACAATGAGCAGTTCTTC. It specifies CASSVGASGSNHNEQFF.

The J gene is TRBJ2-4, the V gene TRBV7-2, with 8 bases fitting TRBD1. Unmatched junction bases numbered 6, after V lost 6 bases and J lost 5 bases. Germline CDR1 is SGHTA and CDR2 is FQGNSA. The CDR3 is 14 amino acids. CDR3 in DNA: TGTGCCAGCAGTAGGGACAGGTTGGAAAACATTCAGTACTTC. It yields the protein CASSRDRLENIQYF.

The DNA of the CDR3 is TGTGCCAGCAGCCAAAAGGTGGGGGGGCCGCGGAATGAGCAGTTCTTC. Its protein product is CASSQKVGGPRNEQFF. This chain connects TRBV7-2 to TRBJ2-1; the D gene is possibly TRBD2 (7 bases). The CDR3 has 16 residues. The ends were cut back, 5 bases at V and 7 bases at J, with 21 bases in the middle. Germline lookup yields CDR1 SGHTA and CDR2 FQGNSA.

The J gene is TRBJ1-5, the V gene TRBV4-1; TRBD1 is a possible D gene (6 bases). The V gene's germline CDR1 is MGHRA and CDR2 YSYEKL. CDR3 length: 16 amino acids. Trimming removed 1 base at V and 0 bases at J, with 10 bases between. The CDR3 DNA reads as TGCGCCAGCAGCCAAGTCCCAGGGGATAGCAATCAGCCCCAGCATTTT. The encoded protein is CASSQVPGDSNQPQHF.

The chain uses TRBV2 and TRBJ2-1; TRBD2 is a possible D gene (6 bases). The CDR3 has 17 amino acids. The germline V gene encodes CDR1 SNHLY and CDR2 FYNNEI. The V and J ends lost 5 bases and 9 bases respectively, with 26 bases between them. The CDR3 sequence: CASSILFGASGGAEQFF. For the CDR3, the DNA is TGTGCCAGCAGTATACTATTCGGGGCCTCAGGCGGGGCTGAGCAGTTCTTC.

This clone was seen a single time. Written as DNA, the CDR3 is TGTGCCAGCAGCCCAAGGACAAATCAGCCCCAGCATTTT. Its protein is CASSPRTNQPQHF. The rearrangement joins TRBV7-2 to TRBJ1-5, with D tentatively TRBD1 (5 bases). This CDR3 spans 13 amino acids. Germline CDR1 is SGHTA and CDR2 is FQGNSA. V was shortened by 5 bases and J by 4 bases, with 9 bases between the two germline ends.

The chain links TRBV6-2 or TRBV6-3 to TRBJ2-2, with 8 bases fitting TRBD1. The V gene's germline CDR1 is MNHEY and CDR2 SVGEGT. The J segment lost 5 bases and the V segment lost 2 bases, leaving 7 bases of the junction unmatched. The CDR3 covers 16 residues. The CDR3 here is CASSYTNGQGTGELFF. DNA for the CDR3: TGTGCCAGCAGTTACACAAACGGACAGGGAACCGGGGAGCTGTTTTTT.

This clone was counted between two and nine times. The V and J genes are TRBV2 and TRBJ1-2; TRBD1 matches 7 bases. CDR3 size: 15 residues. The trim removed 3 bases at V and 7 bases at J, leaving 11 bases unmatched. Germline CDR1 reads SNHLY; CDR2 reads FYNNEI. This CDR3 is CASSDWDSGGSGYTF. CDR3 DNA: TGTGCCAGCAGTGATTGGGACAGCGGGGGTAGTGGCTACACCTTC.

The J gene is TRBJ2-3, the V gene TRBV30; 11 bases are shared with TRBD2. The CDR3 consists of 17 residues. The germline V gene encodes CDR1 GTSNPN and CDR2 SVGIG (reference sequence). Trimming removed 2 bases from V and 2 bases from J; junction bases left unmatched: 9. CDR3 sequence (DNA): TGTGCCTGGAGTCCTGGACTAGCGGGTTTGAACACAGATACGCAGTATTTT. This gives the protein CAWSPGLAGLNTDTQYF. The full variable domain, its missing parts supplied by reference TRBV30 and TRBJ2-3, is SQTIHQWPATLVQPVGSPLSLECTVEGTSNPNLYWYRQAAGRGLQLLFYSVGIGQISSEVPQNLSASRPQDRQFILSSKKLLLSDSGFYLCAWSPGLAGLNTDTQYFGPGTRLTVL.

V is TRBV7-9 and J is TRBJ1-2, with no clear D. The CDR3 length is 13 residues. V shed 1 base and J shed 6 bases, with 9 bases lying between them. Germline V gene sequence: CDR1 SEHNR, CDR2 FQNEAQ (reference sequence). The CDR3 sequence: CASSLVEGHGYTF. The CDR3, as DNA: TGTGCCAGCAGCTTAGTCGAGGGCCATGGCTACACCTTC.

Notes on this clone: In the same sample, other DNA sequences code for this CDR3. V and J are TRBV24-1 and TRBJ2-7, with D perhaps TRBD1 (6 bases). V lost 9 bases, J lost 5 bases, and 16 bases lay in between. The CDR3 spans 13 residues. The germline V gene has CDR1 KGHDR and CDR2 SFDVKD. DNA for the CDR3: TGTGCCACCTCAGGGGTCAATTCAGACGAGCAGTACTTC. Translated: CATSGVNSDEQYF.

This clone was detected only a few times. The chain uses TRBV5-1 and TRBJ2-1; TRBD2 matches at 9 bases. The CDR3 sequence is 15 residues long. Trimming at V came to 1 base and at J to 5 bases, leaving 4 bases not matched to a gene. Germline loops: CDR1 SGHRS, CDR2 YFSETQ. CDR3 DNA: TGCGCCAGCAGCTTGAGACTAGCGGCTCACAATGAGCAGTTCTTC. Protein sequence: CASSLRLAAHNEQFF. The whole variable domain, remainder taken from reference TRBV5-1 and TRBJ2-1, is KAGVTQTPRYLIKTRGQQVTLSCSPISGHRSVSWYQQTPGQGLQFLFEYFSETQRNKGNFPGRFSGRQFSNSRSEMNVSTLELGDSALYLCASSLRLAAHNEQFFGPGTRLTVL.

The J gene is TRBJ2-5, the V gene TRBV29-1; D unclear. The CDR3 contains 12 residues. CDR1 and CDR2 from the germline V gene are SQVTM and ANQGSEA. Trimming stripped 2 bases from V and 4 bases from J, with 8 bases between. The CDR3 DNA reads TGCAGCGTTGAATTATTCGGAGAGACCCAGTACTTC. This gives the protein CSVELFGETQYF. Supplemented by reference TRBV29-1 and TRBJ2-5, the full variable domain reads SAVISQKPSRDICQRGTSLTIQCQVDSQVTMMFWYRQQPGQSLTLIATANQGSEATYESGFVIDKFPISRPNLTFSTLTVSNMSPEDSSIYLCSVELFGETQYFGPGTRLLVL.

The V and J genes are TRBV7-8 and TRBJ2-7; 13 bases align to TRBD2. Germline CDR1 reads SGHVS; CDR2 reads FQNEAQ. This CDR3 is built from 17 residues. The ends lost 3 bases at V and 4 bases at J; junction bases unmatched: 9. CDR3 amino acids: CASSFSSGLAGSYEQYF. CDR3 nucleotide sequence: TGTGCCAGCAGCTTCAGCTCGGGACTAGCGGGATCGTACGAGCAGTACTTC.

The CDR3 here is CASSQDQRGGSSGANVLTF. The CDR3 DNA is TGCGCCAGCAGCCAAGATCAGAGGGGGGGTAGCTCTGGGGCCAACGTCCTGACTTTC. The V and J genes are TRBV4-3 and TRBJ2-6; the D gene is possibly TRBD2 (7 bases). CDR1 and CDR2 (germline): LGHNA, YSLEER. The V end lost 0 bases, the J end lost 0 bases, and 15 bases lay between the germline ends. The CDR3 totals 19 residues.

V is TRBV14 and J is TRBJ1-1; D gene uncertain. The germline V and J ends were trimmed by 4 bases and 1 base, with 7 bases remaining between them. Germline V gene lookup returns CDR1 SGHDN and CDR2 FVKESK. This CDR3 is 13 amino acids long. The CDR3: CASSLYKNTEAFF. CDR3 bases: TGTGCCAGCAGCCTATACAAGAACACTGAAGCTTTCTTT. The full variable domain, rest sourced from reference TRBV14 and TRBJ1-1, is EAGVTQFPSHSVIEKGQTVTLRCDPISGHDNLYWYRRVMGKEIKFLLHFVKESKQDESGMPNNRFLAERTGGTYSTLKVQPAELEDSGVYFCASSLYKNTEAFFGQGTRLTVV.

The rearrangement links TRBV9 to TRBJ2-3; tentatively, D is TRBD2 (5 bases). The CDR3 runs 14 residues. The germline V gene has CDR1 SGDLS and CDR2 YYNGEE. V was shortened by 4 bases and J by 3 bases, with 12 bases between the two germline ends. The CDR3 spells CASSPPGGTDTQYF. CDR3 nucleotide sequence: TGTGCCAGCAGCCCACCTGGCGGGACAGATACGCAGTATTTT.